A single T cell receptor (beta chain) is shown here with its context. Its antigen is unidentified. The PCR was carried out with 60 Vbeta primers and 13 Jbeta primers. In the study's own analysis: Counted up in a later analysis, unique TCR beta chains came to some 80 million, with around 11 million shared. Method: immunoSEQ multiplex PCR; TCRdb's copy keeps in-frame clones and lacks some. The D gene and trimming were derived from the DNA, and the V and J assignments and clone size from that table. Here the sample spans some 150,000 clones, about 76% being singletons. Germline CDR1 is SGHRS and CDR2 is YFSETQ. V dropped 4 bases and J dropped 3 bases, with 11 bases sitting between them. The CDR3 contains 13 residues. This entry belongs to a study of cytomegalovirus exposure and HLA in healthy donors. At the level of the study: Researchers previously reported finding about 110 million unique TCR beta sequences from roughly 180 million T cells.

Overall study results and limits: An analysis that came later showed most CMV-associated TCR beta chains appearing HLA-restricted. Analyzed later, association rates of TCRs varied across HLA loci, with DRB1 most and HLA-C fewest.

This chain links TRBV5-1 with TRBJ2-7; perhaps TRBD2 as D (5 bases). The sample was PBMCs. This clonotype originated in a man in his late teens or twenties in good health and CMV-seronegative. The CDR3 loop reads CASSGGQNYEQYF. Here the CDR3 DNA reads TGCGCCAGCAGCGGCGGGCAGAACTACGAGCAGTACTTC.